This T cell receptor beta chain was captured in a study of T-cell reconstitution after alpha-beta-depleted transplantation in children. V lost 0 bases and J 4 bases, leaving 13 bases between the germline ends. The CDR3 is 16 residues long. Germline V lookup: CDR1 SEHNR, CDR2 FQNEAQ (reference sequence). Regarding this clonotype: Its specificity is unknown.

This sample's TCRbeta library carried unique molecular identifier barcodes. Via MiXCR, TCRdb re-called the PCR reads, giving one row per CDR3 protein. There are about 98,000 distinct CDR3 sequences in the sample; about 22% occur only once, and around 21% lies in the top ten. Study-level findings and limits: Surviving recipient T cells and thymic progenitors accounted for the high day-60 TCRbeta diversity observed in some patients. The study reportedly traced alpha-beta T cells about two months after transplant to several hundred expanded graft clones. The main origin of T-cell counts and diversity one year after transplant was newly produced T cells.

Sequenced material: PBMCs, taken before TCRalphabeta/CD19-depleted stem cell transplant. The J gene is TRBJ2-1, the V gene TRBV7-9, with D hard to call. This clonotype was obtained from a boy younger than 10 with acute lymphoblastic leukemia, due to receive a stem cell transplant. The CDR3 DNA sequence: TGTGCCAGCAGCTTAGCGACGGACCCACAATACAATGAGCAGTTCTTC. Translated, it gives CASSLATDPQYNEQFF.